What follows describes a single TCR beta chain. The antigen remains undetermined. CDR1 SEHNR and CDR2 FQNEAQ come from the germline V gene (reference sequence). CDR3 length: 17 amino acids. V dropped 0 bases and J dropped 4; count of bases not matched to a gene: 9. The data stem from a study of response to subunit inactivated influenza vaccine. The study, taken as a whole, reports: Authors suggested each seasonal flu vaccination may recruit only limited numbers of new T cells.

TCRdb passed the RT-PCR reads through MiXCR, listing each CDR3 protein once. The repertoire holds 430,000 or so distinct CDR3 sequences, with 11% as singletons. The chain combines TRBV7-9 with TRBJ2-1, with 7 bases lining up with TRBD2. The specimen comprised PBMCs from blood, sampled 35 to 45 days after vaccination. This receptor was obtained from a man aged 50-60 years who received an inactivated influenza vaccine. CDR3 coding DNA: TGTGCCAGCAGCTTAGCGGGAGGGTCCCTGGGTTACAATGAGCAGTTCTTC. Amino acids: CASSLAGGSLGYNEQFF.